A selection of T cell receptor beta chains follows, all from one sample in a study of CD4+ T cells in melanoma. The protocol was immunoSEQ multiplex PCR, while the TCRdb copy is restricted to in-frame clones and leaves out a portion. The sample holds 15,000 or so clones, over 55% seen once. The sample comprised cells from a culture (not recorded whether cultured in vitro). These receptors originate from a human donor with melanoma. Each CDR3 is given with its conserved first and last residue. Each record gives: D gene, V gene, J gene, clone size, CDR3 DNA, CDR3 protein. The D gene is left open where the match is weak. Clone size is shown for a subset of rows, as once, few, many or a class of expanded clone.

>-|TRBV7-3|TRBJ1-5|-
TGTGCCAGCAGCTTATCAGCGCGGGGGTTCTCAGGTCAGCCCCAGCATTTT
CASSLSARGFSGQPQHF
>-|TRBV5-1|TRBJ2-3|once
TGCGCCAGCAGCAGGGACGGGAGCACAGATACGCAGTATTTT
CASSRDGSTDTQYF
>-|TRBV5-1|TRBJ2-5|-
TGCGCCAGCAGAATCACCGAGACCCAGTACTTC
CASRITETQYF
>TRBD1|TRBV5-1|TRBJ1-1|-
TGCGCCAGCAAAGGGACAGGGGTTTGGTACACTGAAGCTTTCTTT
CASKGTGVWYTEAFF
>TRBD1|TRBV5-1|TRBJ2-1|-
TGCGCCAGCAGCTTGAGAGGGACAGCAGACAATGAGCAGTTCTTC
CASSLRGTADNEQFF
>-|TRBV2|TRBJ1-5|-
TGTGCCAGCAGTCCTCAGGGCCTCAGGCAGCCCCAGCATTTT
CASSPQGLRQPQHF
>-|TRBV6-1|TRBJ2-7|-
TGTGCCATCAGTGAGCGATACAGGGAGATCTCCTACGAGCAGTACTTC
CAISERYREISYEQYF
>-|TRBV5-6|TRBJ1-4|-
TGTGCCAGCAGCCGCCCGGGCGGGAGCGTTGGTGAAAAACTGTTTTTT
CASSRPGGSVGEKLFF
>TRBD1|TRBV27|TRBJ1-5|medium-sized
TGTGCCAGCAGTAGGAGTCAGGGGGATCAGCCCCAGCATTTT
CASSRSQGDQPQHF
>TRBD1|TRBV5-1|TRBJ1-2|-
TGCGCCAGCAGCTTGGTTCGGCAGGGGGGTCTCTATGGCTACACCTTC
CASSLVRQGGLYGYTF
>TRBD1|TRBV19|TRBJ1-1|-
TGTGCCAGTAAGACAGGGGATCTCCTGAACACTGAAGCTTTCTTT
CASKTGDLLNTEAFF
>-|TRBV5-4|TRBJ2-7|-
TGTGCCAGCGGGGGTAGGGGAGAAGAGCAGTACTTC
CASGGRGEEQYF
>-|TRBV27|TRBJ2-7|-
TGTGCCAGCAGTTTAAATGGACAGTCCTACGAGCAGTACTTC
CASSLNGQSYEQYF
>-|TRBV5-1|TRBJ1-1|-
TGCGCCAGCAGCACATCAGGGATAATGAACACTGAAGCTTTCTTT
CASSTSGIMNTEAFF
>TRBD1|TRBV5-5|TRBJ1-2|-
TGTGCCAGCAGCTTGGCCGACTTGGAGGGACAGACCTACACCTTC
CASSLADLEGQTYTF
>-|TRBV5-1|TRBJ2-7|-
TGCGCCAGCGGGTCGGGGCTGGGGAATCCCTACGAGCAGTACTTC
CASGSGLGNPYEQYF
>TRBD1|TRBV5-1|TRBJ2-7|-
TGCGCCAGCAGCCATACCCGGACAGGGGGCTACGAGCAGTACTTC
CASSHTRTGGYEQYF
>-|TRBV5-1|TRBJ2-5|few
TGCGCCAGCAGCTTCGGGGAGACCCAGTACTTC
CASSFGETQYF
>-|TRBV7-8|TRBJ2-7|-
TGTGCCAGCAGCTTACAGGGAGTGGTGGACGAGCAGTACTTC
CASSLQGVVDEQYF
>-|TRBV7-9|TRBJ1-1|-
TGTGCCAGCAGCTTAATGTCCGGAAGGAACACTGAAGCTTTCTTT
CASSLMSGRNTEAFF
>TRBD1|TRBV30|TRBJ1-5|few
TGTGCCTGGAAGACCGCAGGGGGGATCAGCCCCCAGCATTTT
CAWKTAGGISPQHF
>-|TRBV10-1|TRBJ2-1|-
TGCGCCAGCAGGGTTAACGCGGGGTTTCCCCAGTTCTTC
CASRVNAGFPQFF
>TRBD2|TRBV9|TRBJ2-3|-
TGTGCCAGCAGCGCACGGACTAGCGGGCGTTACGATACGCAGTATTTT
CASSARTSGRYDTQYF
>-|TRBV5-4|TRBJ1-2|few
TGTGCCAGCAGCTTGGCCTTACGGACAGCACCTAACTATGGCTACACCTTC
CASSLALRTAPNYGYTF